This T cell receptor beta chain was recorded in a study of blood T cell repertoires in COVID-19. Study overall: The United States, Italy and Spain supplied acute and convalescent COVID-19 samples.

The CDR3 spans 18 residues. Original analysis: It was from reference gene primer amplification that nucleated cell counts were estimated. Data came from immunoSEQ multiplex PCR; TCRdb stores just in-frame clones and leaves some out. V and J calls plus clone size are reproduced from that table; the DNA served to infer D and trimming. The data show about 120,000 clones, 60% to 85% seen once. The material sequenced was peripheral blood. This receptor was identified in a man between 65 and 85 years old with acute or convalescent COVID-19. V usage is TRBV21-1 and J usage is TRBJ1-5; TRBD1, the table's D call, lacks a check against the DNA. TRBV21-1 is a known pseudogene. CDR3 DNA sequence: TGTGCCAGCAGCAAAGAGGCCGCCCTGACAGGGGATGATCAGCCCCAGCATTTT. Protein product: CASSKEAALTGDDQPQHF.